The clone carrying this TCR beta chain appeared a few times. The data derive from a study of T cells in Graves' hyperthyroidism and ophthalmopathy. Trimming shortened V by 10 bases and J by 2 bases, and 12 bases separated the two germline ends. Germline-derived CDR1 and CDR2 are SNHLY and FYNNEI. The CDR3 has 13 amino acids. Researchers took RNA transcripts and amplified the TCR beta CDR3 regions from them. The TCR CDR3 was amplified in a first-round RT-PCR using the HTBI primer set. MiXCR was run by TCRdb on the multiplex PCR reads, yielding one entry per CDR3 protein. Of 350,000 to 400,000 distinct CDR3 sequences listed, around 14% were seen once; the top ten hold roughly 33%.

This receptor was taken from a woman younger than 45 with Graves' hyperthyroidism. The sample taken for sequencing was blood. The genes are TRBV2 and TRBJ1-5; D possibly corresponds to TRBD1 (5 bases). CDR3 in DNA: TGTGCCACGGCCTTGGGGGGCAATCAGCCCCAGCATTTT. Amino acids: CATALGGNQPQHF. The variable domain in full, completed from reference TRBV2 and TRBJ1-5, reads EPEVTQTPSHQVTQMGQEVILRCVPISNHLYFYWYRQILGQKVEFLVSFYNNEISEKSEIFDDQFSVERPDGSNFTLKIRSTKLEDSAMYFCATALGGNQPQHFGDGTRLSIL.